This TCR beta chain was recovered during a study of glioma-infiltrating T cells after dendritic cell vaccination. On the study more broadly: Between 2003 and 2012, patients got autologous tumor lysate-pulsed dendritic cell vaccines. Study results and caveats: Few patients contributed both blood and tumor specimens. TCR clonality showed no direct relationship with survival.

The protocol was immunoSEQ multiplex PCR, while the TCRdb copy is restricted to in-frame clones and leaves out a portion. The sample yields 99,000 or so clones, nearly 90% seen once. The CDR3 runs 13 residues. Per the germline V gene, CDR1 is SNHLY and CDR2 is FYNNEI. Trimming took 7 bases from V and 7 from J, leaving 11 bases between them. Time point: after dendritic cell vaccination, including at tumor progression/relapse. Only patients with spare fresh-frozen tumor and over two years of follow-up were included. Concerning this clone itself: What it binds is not known. This specimen includes other DNA sequences encoding the same CDR3.

This TCR was recovered from a human donor with glioblastoma. V is TRBV2 and J is TRBJ1-6; D call uncertain. This specimen was blood, taken after dendritic cell vaccination. CDR3 amino acids: CASNVQLNSPLHF. CDR3 DNA sequence: TGTGCCAGCAATGTACAATTAAATTCACCCCTCCACTTT.